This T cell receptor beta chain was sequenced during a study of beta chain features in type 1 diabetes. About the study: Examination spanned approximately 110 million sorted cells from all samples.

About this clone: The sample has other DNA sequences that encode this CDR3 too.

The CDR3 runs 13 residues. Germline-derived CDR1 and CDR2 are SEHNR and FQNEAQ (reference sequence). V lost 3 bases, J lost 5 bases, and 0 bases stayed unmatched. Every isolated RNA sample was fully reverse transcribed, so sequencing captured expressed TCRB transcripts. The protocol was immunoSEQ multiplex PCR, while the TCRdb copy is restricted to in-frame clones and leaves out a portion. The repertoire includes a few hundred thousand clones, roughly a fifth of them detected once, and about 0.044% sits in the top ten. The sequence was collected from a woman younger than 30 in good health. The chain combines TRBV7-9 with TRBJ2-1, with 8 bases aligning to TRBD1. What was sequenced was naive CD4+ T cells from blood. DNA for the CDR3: TGTGCCAGCAGCTTGACAGGGGACAATGAGCAGTTCTTC. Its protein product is CASSLTGDNEQFF.